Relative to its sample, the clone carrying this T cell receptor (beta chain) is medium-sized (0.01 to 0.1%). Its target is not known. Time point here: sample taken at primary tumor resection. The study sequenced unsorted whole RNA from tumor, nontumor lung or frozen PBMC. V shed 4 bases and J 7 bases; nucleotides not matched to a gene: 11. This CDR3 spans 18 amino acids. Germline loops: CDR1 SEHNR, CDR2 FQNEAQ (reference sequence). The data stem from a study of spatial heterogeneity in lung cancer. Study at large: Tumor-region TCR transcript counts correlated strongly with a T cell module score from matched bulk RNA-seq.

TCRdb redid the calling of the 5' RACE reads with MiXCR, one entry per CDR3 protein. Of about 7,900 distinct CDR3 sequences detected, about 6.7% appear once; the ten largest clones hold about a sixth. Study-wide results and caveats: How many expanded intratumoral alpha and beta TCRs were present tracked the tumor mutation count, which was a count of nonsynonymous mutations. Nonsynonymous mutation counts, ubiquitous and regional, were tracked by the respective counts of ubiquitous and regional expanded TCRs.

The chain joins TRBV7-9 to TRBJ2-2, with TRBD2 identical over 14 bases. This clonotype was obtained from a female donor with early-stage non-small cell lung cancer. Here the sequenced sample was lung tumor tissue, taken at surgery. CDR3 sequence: CASSSQTSGRAEDGELFF. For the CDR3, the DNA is TGTGCCAGCAGCTCCCAGACTAGCGGGAGGGCCGAGGACGGGGAGCTGTTTTTT.